This T cell receptor (beta chain) is drawn from a study of OX40 agonist ivuxolimab in advanced cancers. Some background on the complete study: Ivuxolimab was a fully human IgG2 agonistic monoclonal antibody targeting the costimulatory receptor OX40 (CD134). Intravenous ivuxolimab was administered to patients every 2 weeks at six dose levels: 0.01, 0.1, 0.3, 1.5, 3 and 10 mg/kg. Of the roughly 50 dose-escalation patients, hepatocellular carcinoma was present in approximately 20, melanoma in approximately 15, renal cell carcinoma in 9 and head and neck cancer in 9. A male proportion of nearly 85% and a mean age of approximately 62 years, ranging from about 20 to 85, were recorded for the dose-escalation cohort. Patients were allowed to have had prior anti-PD-1, anti-PD-L1 or anti-CTLA-4 therapy, and around 40% of the dose-escalation patients had previously received checkpoint inhibitors. Partial responses occurred in three dose-escalation patients, of whom one had hepatocellular carcinoma and two had cutaneous melanoma. The point of sequencing TCRbeta in the periphery was to test whether ivuxolimab changed TCR sequence diversity and drove clonal T-cell expansion. The paper describes the monotherapy dose-escalation part (N of about 54 patients) of the phase I trial of ivuxolimab. Study-wide conclusions, independent of this receptor: Low levels of normalized T-cell clonal expansion were also shown by some nonresponding patients. In the 0.1-3.0 mg/kg groups, partial responders were among the patients with the lowest normalized peripheral clonal expansion, particularly in CD8+ T cells. The antigen specificity of the peripheral T cells that underwent clonal expansion was not determined. After ivuxolimab, more expanded clones were found on average in CD8+ T cells than in CD4+ T cells. At doses from 0.1 to 3.0 mg/kg, clonal expansion was seen in both CD4+ and CD8+ blood T cells between baseline and week 6.

Genomic DNA was extracted from sorted cells for sequencing of the TCRbeta CDR3 region. The immunoSEQ Assay was used for sequencing of TCRbeta CDR3 regions. TCRdb mirrors the immuneACCESS table, restricted to in-frame sequences. Some clones are absent from its copies; in checked studies, under half trace to an unresolved V gene, and the reason for the others is unknown. This sample comprises fewer than 100,000 clones, 85% to 90% of them detected only once. The ten largest account for roughly 13% of the sample. Details on this clone: What antigen it recognizes has not been identified. No per-base quality is available; no much larger clone lies one base away.

The trial excluded patients who had a history of autoimmune disease or who were on systemic immunosuppression. Peripheral blood for TCR sequencing was collected from all dose cohorts at baseline, on cycle 4 day 1, and on cycle 7 day 1. The samples were taken from a phase I, first-in-human, multicenter, open-label dose-escalation trial of ivuxolimab. Adults with locally advanced or metastatic head and neck squamous cell, hepatocellular, melanoma or renal cell carcinoma were enrolled in the trial. CD4+ and CD8+ T cells were sorted separately from peripheral blood before TCR sequencing. Sequences were derived from CD4+ or CD8+ T cells sorted from blood, sampled in a trial of the OX40 agonist ivuxolimab. This sequence originates from an adult with an advanced solid tumor such as melanoma, head and neck, liver or kidney cancer.

The CDR3 protein: CASSRTTTNEKLFF. The DNA is TGCGCCAGCAGCCGCACCACAACTAATGAAAAACTGTTTTTT. The chain links TRBV5-1 with TRBJ1-4; no D segment can be confidently identified. CDR1 SGHRS and CDR2 YFSETQ were looked up in the germline V gene. V is cut by 4 bases and J by 0 bases, and the space between the germline ends is 7 bases. Taken from cysteine to phenylalanine, the CDR3 has 14 residues. The entry retains the CDR3 DNA only, 42 bases that are in frame from base 1.